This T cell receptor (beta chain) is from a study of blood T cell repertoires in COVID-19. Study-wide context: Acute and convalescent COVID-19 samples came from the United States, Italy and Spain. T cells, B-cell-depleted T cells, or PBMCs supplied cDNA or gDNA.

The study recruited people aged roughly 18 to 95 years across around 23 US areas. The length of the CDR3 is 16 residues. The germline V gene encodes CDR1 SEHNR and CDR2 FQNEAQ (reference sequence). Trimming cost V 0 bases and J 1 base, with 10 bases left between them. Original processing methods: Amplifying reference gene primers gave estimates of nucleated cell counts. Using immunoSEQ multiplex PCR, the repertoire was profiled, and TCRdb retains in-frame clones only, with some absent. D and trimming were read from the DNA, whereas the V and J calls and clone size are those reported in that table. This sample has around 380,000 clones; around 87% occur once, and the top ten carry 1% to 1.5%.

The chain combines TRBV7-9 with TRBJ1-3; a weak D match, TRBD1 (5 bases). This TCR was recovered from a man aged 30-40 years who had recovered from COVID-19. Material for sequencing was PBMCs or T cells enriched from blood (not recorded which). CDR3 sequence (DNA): TGTGCCAGCAGCTTAGCGGGGGGAAGATCTGGAAACACCATATATTTT. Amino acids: CASSLAGGRSGNTIYF.